The rows below give T cell receptor beta chains drawn from one sample of a study of blood T cell repertoires in COVID-19. Here immunoSEQ multiplex PCR was the method, and the copy in TCRdb shows in-frame clones only, minus some. The table records 100,000 to 150,000 clones, about 80% of them present only once. The sample taken for sequencing was PBMCs or T cells enriched from blood (not recorded which). The source of these receptors is a man aged 35 to 55 with acute COVID-19. Each CDR3 is given with its conserved first and last residue. The D gene is left open where the match is weak. Clone size appears in some rows only: once, few, many, or a class for an expanded clone.

TRBD2	TRBV18	TRBJ2-7	NA	CASSQRGGGLVYEQYF	TGTGCCAGCTCACAGAGGGGCGGGGGACTAGTATACGAGCAGTACTTC
NA	TRBV6-5	TRBJ1-1	NA	CASRDSLGNTEAFF	TGTGCCAGCAGGGATTCCCTAGGGAACACTGAAGCTTTCTTT
TRBD1	TRBV18	TRBJ2-6	NA	CASSAYTRGSGANVLTF	TGTGCCAGCTCAGCTTACACCAGGGGGAGTGGGGCCAACGTCCTGACTTTC
TRBD1	TRBV19	TRBJ2-2	once	CASVKGAAGELFF	TGTGCCTCGGTCAAGGGGGCCGCTGGGGAGCTGTTTTTT
NA	TRBV19	TRBJ1-4	NA	CASSRTLEEKLFF	TGTGCCAGTAGTCGGACTTTAGAAGAAAAACTGTTTTTT
NA	TRBV28	TRBJ1-1	NA	CASSERAGLMNTEAFF	TGTGCCAGCAGTGAGAGGGCGGGGCTCATGAACACTGAAGCTTTCTTT
NA	TRBV30	TRBJ1-3	few	CAWSTSQSSGNTIYF	TGTGCCTGGAGTACTTCACAGAGCTCTGGAAACACCATATATTTT
NA	TRBV11-2	TRBJ2-3	NA	CASSLAASRSGDTQYF	TGTGCCAGCAGCTTAGCGGCTAGTAGAAGTGGAGATACGCAGTATTTT
TRBD2	TRBV5-4	TRBJ2-3	NA	CASSLKSGGPTDTQYF	TGTGCCAGCAGCTTAAAAAGCGGGGGACCCACAGATACGCAGTATTTT
TRBD1	TRBV28	TRBJ2-1	NA	CASSFEGQGYNEQFF	TGTGCCAGCAGTTTCGAAGGACAGGGCTACAATGAGCAGTTCTTC
TRBD2	TRBV6-6	TRBJ2-1	few	CASTPAGGDNEQFF	TGTGCCAGCACCCCAGCGGGAGGAGATAATGAGCAGTTCTTC
TRBD2	TRBV19	TRBJ2-4	NA	CASSIGLAGGLAKNIQYF	TGTGCCAGTAGTATTGGACTAGCGGGGGGCTTAGCCAAAAACATTCAGTACTTC
NA	TRBV2	TRBJ2-1	NA	CASSEQAGLSYNEQFF	TGTGCCAGCAGTGAACAGGCGGGTCTTTCCTACAATGAGCAGTTCTTC
NA	TRBV6-1	TRBJ2-3	once	CASSDGRVPGLDTQYF	TGTGCCAGCAGTGATGGGCGGGTCCCTGGACTGGATACGCAGTATTTT
TRBD1	TRBV3-1/TRBV3-2	TRBJ1-2	NA	CASSQGGAGTGYGYTF	TGTGCCAGCAGCCAAGGGGGGGCCGGGACAGGCTATGGCTACACCTTC
TRBD2	TRBV5-6	TRBJ2-5	NA	CASSGLAVVQETQYF	TGTGCCAGCAGCGGACTAGCGGTCGTCCAAGAGACCCAGTACTTC
TRBD1	TRBV30	TRBJ1-5	NA	CAWSPTGQPGNRGQPQHF	TGTGCCTGGAGTCCGACAGGGCAACCTGGTAATCGCGGTCAGCCCCAGCATTTT
NA	TRBV2	TRBJ1-5	NA	CASTEGGDAQHF	TGTGCCAGCACCGAGGGGGGGGATGCCCAGCATTTT
NA	TRBV2	TRBJ2-1	many	CASSDGAAGEQFF	TGTGCCAGCAGTGATGGAGCGGCGGGTGAGCAGTTCTTC
NA	TRBV5-1	TRBJ2-7	NA	CASSLGVKEGASYEQYF	TGCGCCAGCAGCTTGGGGGTTAAGGAGGGAGCCTCCTACGAGCAGTACTTC
NA	TRBV7-4	TRBJ1-1	NA	CASSLLSGEGDTEAFF	TGTGCCAGCAGCTTACTCTCAGGGGAGGGGGACACTGAAGCTTTCTTT
NA	TRBV24-1	TRBJ2-1	NA	CATSDFEGRINEQFF	TGTGCCACCAGTGATTTCGAGGGAAGAATAAATGAGCAGTTCTTC
NA	TRBV28	TRBJ1-3	NA	CASSHPRVLPPSSGNTIYF	TGTGCCAGCAGTCACCCCAGGGTCCTTCCTCCGAGCTCTGGAAACACCATATATTTT
NA	TRBV5-8	TRBJ2-5	few	CASSLQEIETQYF	TGTGCCAGCAGCTTACAGGAAATAGAGACCCAGTACTTC
TRBD1	TRBV6-1	TRBJ2-4	NA	CASSEGGGRNIQYF	TGTGCCAGCAGTGAAGGAGGGGGCAGAAACATTCAGTACTTC
NA	TRBV7-2	TRBJ2-5	NA	CASSGGPGGETQYF	TGTGCCAGCAGCGGCGGGCCAGGGGGGGAGACCCAGTACTTC
NA	TRBV28	TRBJ1-5	NA	CASIMGATYSNQPQHF	TGTGCCAGCATCATGGGGGCAACCTATAGCAATCAGCCCCAGCATTTT
TRBD2	TRBV5-1	TRBJ2-3	NA	CASSLEAGGKSDTQYF	TGCGCCAGCAGCTTGGAGGCGGGAGGAAAGTCAGATACGCAGTATTTT
NA	TRBV5-1	TRBJ1-4	NA	CASSGGEDNEKLFF	TGCGCCAGCAGCGGCGGGGAGGATAATGAAAAACTGTTTTTT